These 15 T cell receptor beta chains came from one sample sequenced in a study of cytomegalovirus exposure and HLA in healthy donors. The study ran its PCR with 60 Vbeta and 13 Jbeta primers. Generated by immunoSEQ multiplex PCR, the TCRdb table keeps only in-frame clones and is missing some. Here the sample table reports some 39,000 clones. The sequenced sample was PBMCs. The source is a man in his thirties or forties in good health and CMV-seronegative.

This chain links TRBV5-5 with TRBJ2-7; 8 nucleotides line up with TRBD1. The ends lost 7 bases at V and 4 bases at J; junction bases unmatched: 10. The CDR3 spans 14 residues. Germline assignment: CDR1 SGHKS and CDR2 YYEKEE (reference sequence). CDR3 in DNA: TGTGCCAGCGCCTTCGCAGGGGGCAAATACGAGCAGTACTTC. Its protein is CASAFAGGKYEQYF.

The chain links TRBV6-1 to TRBJ1-1; D not resolved. The CDR3 is made up of 13 amino acids. V lost 6 bases to trimming and J lost 1 base, with 9 bases between them. Germline V lookup: CDR1 MNHNS, CDR2 SASEGT. In DNA, the CDR3 is TGTGCCAGCAGATTTACAGCGAACACTGAAGCTTTCTTT. Translating gives CASRFTANTEAFF.

The chain links TRBV5-1 to TRBJ2-1; D is uncertain. Germline CDR1 and CDR2: SGHRS and YFSETQ. Trimming pared 0 bases from V and 8 bases from J, leaving 6 bases between. The CDR3 sequence is 12 residues long. The CDR3 is CASSLAGDEQFF. In DNA form, the CDR3 reads TGCGCCAGCAGCTTGGCCGGAGATGAGCAGTTCTTC.

V is TRBV4-2 and J is TRBJ2-7; D is undetermined. Trimming removed 0 bases at V and 3 bases at J, with 6 bases between. Per the germline V gene, CDR1 is LGHNA and CDR2 is YNFKEQ. CDR3 size: 13 residues. The CDR3 spells CASSQEAGYEQYF. The CDR3 DNA reads as TGTGCCAGCAGCCAAGAAGCAGGCTACGAGCAGTACTTC.

J is TRBJ2-6 and V is TRBV6-1, with D unclear. Germline CDR1 and CDR2: MNHNS and SASEGT. The CDR3 consists of 16 residues. V lost 1 base to trimming and J lost 2 bases, with 9 bases between them. DNA for the CDR3: TGTGCCAGCAGTGAAGGACACCTGGCTGGGGCCAACGTCCTGACTTTC. Translating gives CASSEGHLAGANVLTF.

The gene calls are TRBV2 and TRBJ1-1; a possible D gene is TRBD1 (5 bases). The germline V gene has CDR1 SNHLY and CDR2 FYNNEI. This CDR3 has 13 residues. The V end was cut by 7 bases, the J end by 2 bases, with 11 bases between. CDR3 DNA sequence: TGTGCCAGCAAGCGACAGACCAACACTGAAGCTTTCTTT. Protein product: CASKRQTNTEAFF.

The V gene is TRBV6-6, the J gene TRBJ1-1; TRBD1 agrees at 9 bases. Trimming at V came to 0 bases and at J to 5 bases, leaving 4 bases not matched to a gene. The CDR3 totals 15 residues. CDR1 and CDR2 (germline): MNHNY, SVGAGI (reference sequence). The CDR3 spells CASSYSGQGPTEAFF. Written as DNA, the CDR3 is TGTGCCAGCAGTTACTCGGGACAGGGTCCGACTGAAGCTTTCTTT.

Comment on this clone: The identical CDR3 is also encoded by other nucleotide sequences in the sample. V usage is TRBV9 and J usage is TRBJ1-4; TRBD1 is a possible D gene (5 bases). The germline V gene encodes CDR1 SGDLS and CDR2 YYNGEE. V was pared by 2 bases and J by 8 bases, with 13 bases between. The CDR3 consists of 14 residues. CDR3 DNA: TGTGCCAGCAGCGTGGGCACCCCAGGGGAAAAACTGTTTTTT. Translated, it gives CASSVGTPGEKLFF.

This sequence joins TRBV27 and TRBJ2-7, with 9 bases lining up with TRBD1. This CDR3 has 14 amino acids. Trimming took 6 bases from V and 5 from J; bases not matched to a gene: 8. The germline gives CDR1 MNHEY, CDR2 SMNVEV (reference sequence). The CDR3 region has the DNA TGTGCCAGCAGGTTCCCGGGACAGGGCAACGAGCAGTACTTC. Amino acids: CASRFPGQGNEQYF.

The chain combines TRBV9 with TRBJ1-1; 8 bases match TRBD1. Unmatched junction bases numbered 11, after V lost 3 bases and J lost 1 base. Germline CDR1 is SGDLS and CDR2 is YYNGEE. This CDR3 is 17 amino acids long. The CDR3 region has the DNA TGTGCCAGCAGCGGTTTCATCAGGGGGCGAGGGAACACTGAAGCTTTCTTT. Translating gives CASSGFIRGRGNTEAFF. Together with reference TRBV9 and TRBJ1-1, the CDR3 gives the full variable domain: DSGVTQTPKHLITATGQRVTLRCSPRSGDLSVYWYQQSLDQGLQFLIQYYNGEERAKGNILERFSAQQFPDLHSELNLSSLELGDSALYFCASSGFIRGRGNTEAFFGQGTRLTVV.

V gene TRBV4-2 combines with J gene TRBJ1-6, with 9 bases matching TRBD1. The CDR3 contains 15 residues. V shed 0 bases, J shed 10 bases, and the junction held 4 bases outside the gene matches. Looked up from germline, CDR1 is LGHNA and CDR2 is YNFKEQ. CDR3 sequence reads: CASSQETTGGSPLHF. CDR3 DNA sequence: TGTGCCAGCAGCCAAGAGACGACAGGGGGATCACCCCTCCACTTT.

This sequence joins TRBV15 and TRBJ2-1, with 8 bases identical to TRBD2. Per the germline V gene, CDR1 is LNHNV and CDR2 is YYDKDF (reference sequence). The CDR3 is made up of 15 amino acids. The V segment lost 5 bases and the J segment 2 bases; nucleotides outside the gene matches: 5. The CDR3 is CATSSERGTYNEQFF. Here the CDR3 DNA reads TGTGCCACCAGCTCGGAGCGGGGGACCTACAATGAGCAGTTCTTC.

This rearrangement joins TRBV4-1 to TRBJ2-3; 7 positions match TRBD1. The CDR3 totals 14 residues. V lost 1 base, J lost 6 bases, and 4 bases stayed unmatched. The germline CDR1 and CDR2 sequences are MGHRA and YSYEKL. The CDR3 DNA sequence: TGCGCCAGCAGCCAAGGACACAGGGGCGATACGCAGTATTTT. Its translation is CASSQGHRGDTQYF.

The chain carries TRBV10-1 and TRBJ2-7; a possible D gene is TRBD2 (5 bases). This CDR3 comprises 14 residues. Germline V lookup: CDR1 WNHNN, CDR2 SYGVQD (reference sequence). V lost 2 bases and J lost 5, with 13 bases in between. The CDR3 loop reads CASSEARVEHEQYF. The CDR3 DNA reads TGCGCCAGCAGTGAGGCGCGGGTCGAGCACGAGCAGTACTTC.

V and J are TRBV29-1 and TRBJ2-2; D uncertain. V dropped 4 bases and J dropped 4 bases, with 10 bases sitting between them. Germline CDR1 is SQVTM and CDR2 is ANQGSEA. The CDR3 extends over 13 amino acids. CDR3 nucleotide sequence: TGCAGCGTTGTGGCCAGAGGCACCGGGGAGCTGTTTTTT. It yields the protein CSVVARGTGELFF.